A selection of T cell receptor beta chains follows, all from one sample in a study of cytomegalovirus exposure and HLA in healthy donors. Sequencing was performed with immunoSEQ multiplex PCR; in TCRdb, only in-frame clones are kept and a portion is missing. The repertoire holds under 250,000 clones, with around nine tenths as singletons. The sequencing input was PBMCs. The receptors come from a woman aged 18 to 35 in good health and CMV-seropositive. Both conserved end residues are part of each CDR3. D genes are given only for firm matches. Expanded clones get a size class; other rows say once, few or many, or leave the size out.

CDR3 DNA	CDR3 protein	CDR3 length	J gene	V gene	clone size	D gene
TGTGCCAGCAGCACAAGGACAGCAAATGGCTACACCTTC	CASSTRTANGYTF	13	TRBJ1-2	TRBV11-1	-	-
TGTGCCAGCAGTTCATCTACCTATGGCTACACCTTC	CASSSSTYGYTF	12	TRBJ1-2	TRBV28	once	-
TGCGCCAGCAGAGTCAGGGCCGTTTACACTGAAGCTTTCTTT	CASRVRAVYTEAFF	14	TRBJ1-1	TRBV10-2	-	-
TGTGCCACCCCCGGACTGCCCGGCGGCTACACCTTC	CATPGLPGGYTF	12	TRBJ1-2	TRBV19	-	-
TGCGCCAGCAGCGGGGGGGCCCAAGAGACCCAGTACTTC	CASSGGAQETQYF	13	TRBJ2-5	TRBV5-1	-	-
TGTGCCAGCAGCCCTCGGGGGAGTCTGAACTATGGCTACACCTTC	CASSPRGSLNYGYTF	15	TRBJ1-2	TRBV7-6	-	-
TGTGCTAGTGGCTCAACAGGTGGGTGGATGTTGTTCTTC	CASGSTGGWMLFF	13	TRBJ2-1	TRBV12-5	-	-
TGCGCCAGCAGCCCGAGGGGGAGTGCGTCGGGGGCCAACGTCCTGACTTTC	CASSPRGSASGANVLTF	17	TRBJ2-6	TRBV5-1	-	-
TGTGCCAGCAGCCGAGAAAATTCCTTAGCGGGGGGGCCGGACTTC	CASSRENSLAGGPDF	15	TRBJ2-5	TRBV5-4	-	TRBD2
TGTGCCTGGACTAAACTAGGACTCCGTGGCTACACCTTC	CAWTKLGLRGYTF	13	TRBJ1-2	TRBV30	-	-
TGTGCCAGCAGCTTATTACGAACAATGGGGCTTGTGGAGACCCAGTACTTC	CASSLLRTMGLVETQYF	17	TRBJ2-5	TRBV7-9	-	-
TGCGCCAGCAGCTCGGGACAGAGTTATGGCTACACCTTC	CASSSGQSYGYTF	13	TRBJ1-2	TRBV5-1	-	TRBD1
TGCGCCAGCAGCACGACCCTCGAGCGTGGACGACAGCGAAATGAAAAACTGTTTTTT	CASSTTLERGRQRNEKLFF	19	TRBJ1-4	TRBV5-1	-	-
TGTGCCAGCAGTGCTGGGGCAGGGTGGGGCACAGATACGCAGTATTTT	CASSAGAGWGTDTQYF	16	TRBJ2-3	TRBV2	-	-
TGCGCCAGCAGCCAAGATCTGGGGCGGGGGCCCCCGATTGCTGGTAACTATGGCTACACCTTC	CASSQDLGRGPPIAGNYGYTF	21	TRBJ1-2	TRBV4-1	-	-